Presented here are 15 T cell receptor beta chains from one specimen sequenced in a study of neurological immune-mediated disorders. TCRdb re-derived calls from the 5' RACE reads in MiXCR, one entry per CDR3 protein. The table lists 55,000 to 75,000 distinct CDR3 sequences, over 5% of them singletons. Sample: PBMCs. These receptors all stem from a human donor with multiple sclerosis. The donor label of this sample is uncertain.

This clonotype was counted many times. The chain joins TRBV5-6 to TRBJ2-6; 8 positions agree with TRBD1. The germline gives CDR1 SGHDT, CDR2 YYEEEE. Germline trimming cut 5 bases from V and 2 bases from J; bases unmatched to any gene: 6. This CDR3 is built from 16 residues. The CDR3 is CASSPAGGAGANVLTF. The DNA of the CDR3 is TGTGCCAGCAGTCCTGCAGGGGGCGCTGGGGCCAACGTCCTGACTTTC.

This clonotype was recorded at least ten times. The rearrangement uses TRBV10-1 and TRBJ1-6; a possible D gene is TRBD1 (5 bases). CDR3 length: 16 residues. The germline CDR1 and CDR2 sequences are WNHNN and SYGVQD (reference sequence). V was shortened by 2 bases and J by 6 bases, with 14 bases between the two germline ends. The chain's CDR3 is CASSEAGAGGNSPLHF. The CDR3 DNA reads TGCGCCAGCAGTGAGGCCGGGGCCGGAGGTAATTCACCCCTCCACTTT.

This clonotype has at least ten counts. The rearrangement uses TRBV29-1 and TRBJ1-1; D not resolved. Trimming took 4 bases from V and 1 from J, leaving 7 bases between them. The CDR3 has 12 residues. Germline loops: CDR1 SQVTM, CDR2 ANQGSEA. The CDR3: CSVVWANTEAFF. The CDR3 region has the DNA TGCAGCGTTGTCTGGGCGAACACTGAAGCTTTCTTT. Full variable domain (missing parts from reference TRBV29-1 and TRBJ1-1): SAVISQKPSRDICQRGTSLTIQCQVDSQVTMMFWYRQQPGQSLTLIATANQGSEATYESGFVIDKFPISRPNLTFSTLTVSNMSPEDSSIYLCSVVWANTEAFFGQGTRLTVV.

This clonotype was seen repeatedly, ten times or more. V gene TRBV6-2 or TRBV6-3 combines with J gene TRBJ2-7, with 11 bases fitting TRBD1. Germline trimming cut 4 bases from V and 3 bases from J; bases unmatched to any gene: 5. The CDR3 runs to 15 residues. Germline V gene lookup returns CDR1 MNHEY and CDR2 SVGEGT. The CDR3 coding sequence is TGTGCCAGCAGTTCCCGGACAGGGGGCTTCTACGAGCAGTACTTC. Its translation is CASSSRTGGFYEQYF.

This clonotype was seen many times. V and J are TRBV11-3 and TRBJ1-1, with a tentative D call TRBD1 (6 bases). From germline, CDR1 is SGHNT and CDR2 YENEEA. The CDR3 sequence is 16 residues long. V was clipped by 1 base and J by 4 bases, with 16 bases between them. The CDR3 bases are TGTGCCAGCAGCTTAGGCGGTCTCGAGGGGGGCACTGAAGCTTTCTTT. Protein product: CASSLGGLEGGTEAFF.

This clonotype was seen repeatedly, ten times or more. This chain uses TRBV7-8 with TRBJ1-4; D gene ambiguous. The CDR3 covers 14 residues. Trimming removed 5 bases from V and 5 bases from J, with 12 bases in between. Per the germline V gene, CDR1 is SGHVS and CDR2 is FQNEAQ. The chain's CDR3 is CASSQGRWNEKLFF. The CDR3 bases are TGTGCCAGCAGCCAAGGGAGGTGGAATGAAAAACTGTTTTTT.

The table lists this clonotype with many counts. This sequence joins TRBV12-3 or TRBV12-4 and TRBJ2-7; 9 nucleotides line up with TRBD1. There are 15 residues in the CDR3. The V gene end was trimmed by 0 bases and the J gene end by 6 bases; junction bases not matched to a gene: 6. The CDR3 loop reads CASSLAGTGYAEQYF. The CDR3 DNA reads TGTGCCAGCAGTTTAGCGGGGACAGGGTATGCCGAGCAGTACTTC.

Many counts were recorded for this clonotype. This sequence joins TRBV5-1 and TRBJ2-3; 10 nucleotides match TRBD2. V trimming: 5 bases; J trimming: 3 bases; junction bases outside the gene matches: 12. The V gene's germline CDR1 is SGHRS and CDR2 YFSETQ. This CDR3 has 17 amino acids. In DNA, the CDR3 is TGCGCCAGCAGGATTCGGGCTAGCGGGGGAACGACAGATACGCAGTATTTT. Its protein is CASRIRASGGTTDTQYF.

This clonotype was seen ten or more times. The V and J genes are TRBV6-5 and TRBJ1-3; D is unresolved. The length of the CDR3 is 16 residues. Per germline, CDR1 MNHEY and CDR2 SVGAGI. V dropped 0 bases and J dropped 3 bases, with 12 bases sitting between them. The DNA of the CDR3 is TGTGCCAGCAGTTACTCGGCCGTGACACATGGAAACACCATATATTTT. As protein: CASSYSAVTHGNTIYF.

This clonotype was picked up many times. V and J are TRBV5-1 and TRBJ2-3, with D hard to call. Germline-derived CDR1 and CDR2 are SGHRS and YFSETQ. The CDR3 runs 13 residues. Trimming cost V 3 bases and J 6 bases, with 11 bases left between them. The CDR3 protein is CASSSDLADTQYF. The CDR3 nucleotides read TGCGCCAGCAGCTCGGACCTCGCGGATACGCAGTATTTT.

This clonotype was recorded many times. The chain uses TRBV27 and TRBJ2-2; D unclear. This CDR3 has 13 amino acids. Per the germline V gene, CDR1 is MNHEY and CDR2 is SMNVEV (reference sequence). Trimming cost V 7 bases and J 5 bases, with 11 bases left between them. The CDR3 DNA reads as TGTGCCAGCAACACAGTAAGAACCGGGGAGCTGTTTTTT. Protein sequence: CASNTVRTGELFF.

This clonotype showed up many times. The chain uses TRBV27 and TRBJ2-1; D might be TRBD2 (6 bases). Germline V gene lookup returns CDR1 MNHEY and CDR2 SMNVEV (reference sequence). The CDR3 spans 16 residues. With 2 bases removed from V and 4 bases from J, the gap between germline ends came to 15 bases. The CDR3 protein is CASSLNVGGVYNEQFF. CDR3 bases: TGTGCCAGCAGTTTAAACGTCGGGGGAGTGTACAATGAGCAGTTCTTC.

This clonotype was observed at least ten times. The chain is built from TRBV5-1 and TRBJ2-1; D might be TRBD1 (7 bases). CDR3 length: 15 residues. Trimming pared 5 bases from V and 6 bases from J, leaving 18 bases between. CDR1 and CDR2 (germline): SGHRS, YFSETQ. DNA for the CDR3: TGCGCCAGCAGTCCTATGGCAGGGGGACTCAATGAGCAGTTCTTC. Its translation is CASSPMAGGLNEQFF. Full variable domain (rest looked up from reference TRBV5-1 and TRBJ2-1): KAGVTQTPRYLIKTRGQQVTLSCSPISGHRSVSWYQQTPGQGLQFLFEYFSETQRNKGNFPGRFSGRQFSNSRSEMNVSTLELGDSALYLCASSPMAGGLNEQFFGPGTRLTVL.

This clonotype was picked up many times. The chain uses TRBV7-2 and TRBJ2-2; 11 bases agree with TRBD2. CDR1 is SGHTA, CDR2 FQGNSA, per germline. Unmatched junction bases numbered 13, after V lost 0 bases and J lost 7 bases. The CDR3 is 19 residues long. CDR3 sequence reads: CASSLAPALAGGFGGELFF. The CDR3 DNA sequence: TGTGCCAGCAGCTTAGCGCCCGCCCTAGCGGGGGGCTTCGGCGGGGAGCTGTTTTTT.

The genes are TRBV27 and TRBJ1-1; D not certain. The CDR3 has 14 amino acids. CDR1 is MNHEY, CDR2 SMNVEV, per germline (reference sequence). The V end was cut by 3 bases, the J end by 5 bases, with 13 bases between. The DNA for the CDR3 is TGTGCCAGCAGTTTTGACCATCGGGAAACTGAAGCTTTCTTT. Encoded protein: CASSFDHRETEAFF.